A single sample gave rise to the 19 T cell receptor beta chains below, sequenced in a study of T cell repertoires in cytomegalovirus infection. TCRdb recomputed calls from the reads with MiXCR, one row per CDR3 protein. The table shows around 310,000 distinct CDR3 sequences, with roughly a sixth occurring only once. Sequencing was done on a sample of PBMCs. The receptors here all came from a human donor in good health (CMV status not recorded). Some clones in this sample may be carry-over from other donors' samples.

V and J are TRBV7-9 and TRBJ2-5, with D perhaps TRBD2 (5 bases). Germline V gene sequence: CDR1 SEHNR, CDR2 FQNEAQ (reference sequence). The V end was cut by 3 bases, the J end by 4 bases, with 9 bases between. The CDR3 consists of 13 residues. The CDR3 coding sequence is TGTGCCAGCAGCTTCCCTAGCCCAGAGACCCAGTACTTC. Its protein is CASSFPSPETQYF.

This clonotype was counted ten times or more. The chain links TRBV7-9 to TRBJ2-4, with 7 bases fitting TRBD1. Germline CDR1 reads SEHNR; CDR2 reads FQNEAQ (reference sequence). CDR3 length equals 16 residues. With 5 bases clipped from V and 3 bases from J, the junction kept 10 bases outside the gene matches. The CDR3 DNA follows: TGTGCCAGCAGCACGATCAGGACAGGTCACAAAAACATTCAGTACTTC. This gives the protein CASSTIRTGHKNIQYF.

This clonotype was detected a few times. At one of its ends the junction is not consistent with the germline gene, which may arise from a read error. The V and J genes are TRBV7-2 and TRBJ1-5; D uncertain. This CDR3 is built from 15 residues. From germline, CDR1 is SGHTA and CDR2 FQGNSA. The CDR3 nucleotides are TGTGCCAGCAGCTTAGGTTTGGGTCTAAATCGGCCCCAGCATTTT. Its protein product is CASSLGLGLNRPQHF.

This clonotype appeared many times. The rearrangement joins TRBV7-6 to TRBJ2-5, with 8 positions matching TRBD2. Germline V lookup: CDR1 SGHVS, CDR2 FNYEAQ. The CDR3 extends over 16 amino acids. With 2 bases clipped from V and 3 bases from J, the junction kept 8 bases outside the gene matches. In DNA form, the CDR3 reads TGTGCCAGCAGCTTAACCGGGGGGGCCGGGGAAGAGACCCAGTACTTC. This sequence encodes CASSLTGGAGEETQYF.

This clonotype was seen at least ten times. The gene calls are TRBV7-9 and TRBJ2-7; D unclear. Trimming removed 5 bases from V and 2 bases from J, with 7 bases in between. CDR1 is SEHNR and CDR2 is FQNEAQ in the germline V gene (reference sequence). The CDR3 spans 12 residues. The CDR3 nucleotides are TGTGCCAGCAGCCCGAGTACCTACGAGCAGTACTTC. Translation gives CASSPSTYEQYF.

This clonotype was picked up a small number of times. The V gene is TRBV6-6, the J gene TRBJ2-1, with 7 bases fitting TRBD2. Germline lookup yields CDR1 MNHNY and CDR2 SVGAGI (reference sequence). V dropped 0 bases and J dropped 3; count of bases not matched to a gene: 5. This CDR3 comprises 16 residues. CDR3 sequence reads: CASSYSAQRGYNEQFF. Here the CDR3 DNA reads TGTGCCAGCAGTTACTCGGCCCAGCGGGGCTACAATGAGCAGTTCTTC.

This clonotype has at least ten counts. The chain is built from TRBV20-1 and TRBJ2-5; 12 positions agree with TRBD2. This CDR3 contains 17 residues. Germline V gives CDR1 DFQATT, CDR2 SNEGSKA (reference sequence). J was trimmed by 3 bases and V by 2 bases; bases with no gene match: 10. The CDR3 DNA sequence: TGCAGTGCTAGACCACTCTGGACTAGCGGGATTAAAGAGACCCAGTACTTC. It translates to CSARPLWTSGIKETQYF.

This clonotype came up a few times. This chain connects TRBV7-9 to TRBJ1-1; TRBD1 matches 7 bases. This CDR3 has 13 amino acids. J gave up 4 bases and V 7 bases, and 6 bases lay outside the gene matches. The germline V gene has CDR1 SEHNR and CDR2 FQNEAQ (reference sequence). This CDR3 is CASNQGEITEAFF. In DNA, the CDR3 is TGTGCCAGCAATCAGGGGGAGATCACTGAAGCTTTCTTT. Drawing the rest from reference TRBV7-9 and TRBJ1-1, the complete variable domain is DTGVSQNPRHKITKRGQNVTFRCDPISEHNRLYWYRQTLGQGPEFLTYFQNEAQLEKSRLLSDRFSAERPKGSFSTLEIQRTEQGDSAMYLCASNQGEITEAFFGQGTRLTVV.

The gene calls are TRBV4-1 and TRBJ1-4; D unresolved. This CDR3 region has 16 residues. V lost 0 bases and J 8 bases, leaving 16 bases between the germline ends. Germline lookup yields CDR1 MGHRA and CDR2 YSYEKL. CDR3 protein: CASSQDSLRTREKLFF. CDR3 coding DNA: TGCGCCAGCAGCCAAGATAGTTTGCGCACACGGGAAAAACTGTTTTTT.

On this clonotype itself: The junction does not match germline at one end; this may be a read error. The rearrangement uses TRBV6-1 and TRBJ2-3; D unresolved. This CDR3 comprises 14 residues. Germline loops: CDR1 MNHNS, CDR2 SASEGT. The CDR3 DNA follows: TGTGCCAGCATGCTTGTGTCGGGCGATCGTACGGAGTATTTT. It specifies CASMLVSGDRTEYF.

V and J are TRBV7-2 and TRBJ2-1, with 13 bases identical to TRBD2. Looked up from germline, CDR1 is SGHTA and CDR2 is FQGNSA. The V segment lost 3 bases and the J segment 7 bases; nucleotides outside the gene matches: 9. The CDR3 covers 17 residues. CDR3 sequence: CASSLHSGTSGENEQFF. In DNA form, the CDR3 reads TGTGCCAGCAGCTTGCACTCCGGGACTAGCGGGGAAAATGAGCAGTTCTTC.

The chain carries TRBV10-3 and TRBJ1-1; 10 bases fit TRBD1. Germline V CDR1 and CDR2: ENHRY, SYGVKD. V was pared by 5 bases and J by 4 bases, with 4 bases of the junction left unmatched. This CDR3 spans 14 amino acids. The CDR3 sequence: CAISIRDRGTEAFF. The CDR3 DNA follows: TGTGCCATCAGTATCCGGGACAGGGGCACTGAAGCTTTCTTT.

The chain has TRBV4-1 and TRBJ2-2, with D unresolved. V dropped 1 base and J dropped 4 bases, with 13 bases sitting between them. The V gene's germline CDR1 is MGHRA and CDR2 YSYEKL. This CDR3 has 16 residues. The CDR3 loop reads CASSQVFLVPTGELFF. The CDR3 coding sequence is TGCGCCAGCAGCCAAGTTTTCTTGGTTCCCACCGGGGAGCTGTTTTTT.

This clonotype was counted many times. V is TRBV7-8 and J is TRBJ2-7, with D possibly called TRBD1 or TRBD2 (5 bases each). From germline, CDR1 is SGHVS and CDR2 FQNEAQ. Deletions cut 3 bases from V and 0 bases from J, with 15 bases between. There are 16 residues in the CDR3. DNA for the CDR3: TGTGCCAGCAGCTTGTCCGGGACCGCGAGCTCCTACGAGCAGTACTTC. Protein product: CASSLSGTASSYEQYF.

This clonotype was observed at least ten times. DNA for the CDR3: TGCAGTGCTGAACCGGGACTAGCACTCTACGAGCAGTACTTC. This sequence encodes CSAEPGLALYEQYF. The chain joins TRBV20-1 to TRBJ2-7, with 9 bases matching TRBD2. The germline V gene encodes CDR1 DFQATT and CDR2 SNEGSKA (reference sequence). The junction had 8 bases not matched to a gene; V was cut back by 5 bases and J by 3 bases. This CDR3 is 14 amino acids long.

The table lists this clonotype with a few counts. This chain connects TRBV11-2 to TRBJ1-1; D unclear. Germline V lookup: CDR1 SGHAT, CDR2 FQNNGV. Trimming took 0 bases from V and 5 from J, leaving 13 bases between them. This CDR3 has 15 residues. The CDR3 protein is CASSLEEFRGTEAFF. The CDR3 DNA reads as TGTGCCAGCAGCTTAGAGGAGTTCAGAGGGACTGAAGCTTTCTTT.

This clonotype showed up just a few times. This sequence joins TRBV7-9 and TRBJ1-1; 10 bases align to TRBD1. Germline V CDR1 and CDR2: SEHNR, FQNEAQ (reference sequence). The V segment lost 5 bases and the J segment 4 bases; nucleotides outside the gene matches: 7. The CDR3 runs 15 residues. The CDR3 sequence is CASSPSGQGTTEAFF. CDR3 coding DNA: TGTGCCAGCAGCCCGTCGGGACAGGGGACCACTGAAGCTTTCTTT. The full variable domain, its missing parts supplied by reference TRBV7-9 and TRBJ1-1, is DTGVSQNPRHKITKRGQNVTFRCDPISEHNRLYWYRQTLGQGPEFLTYFQNEAQLEKSRLLSDRFSAERPKGSFSTLEIQRTEQGDSAMYLCASSPSGQGTTEAFFGQGTRLTVV.

This clonotype was recorded many times. V gene TRBV6-2 or TRBV6-3 combines with J gene TRBJ2-7, with D possibly matching TRBD2 (6 bases). CDR3 size: 13 residues. CDR1 and CDR2 (germline): MNHEY, SVGEGT. V was trimmed by 2 bases and J by 1 base, leaving 6 bases between them. CDR3 residues: CASSYGTSYEQYF. CDR3 nucleotide sequence: TGTGCCAGCAGTTACGGGACTTCCTACGAGCAGTACTTC.

This clonotype was seen more than once but under ten times. The chain carries TRBV12-3 or TRBV12-4 and TRBJ2-2; D is unresolved. This CDR3 spans 14 amino acids. Trimming shortened V by 0 bases and J by 7 bases, and 9 bases separated the two germline ends. CDR3 residues: CASSLALRVGELFF. Written as DNA, the CDR3 is TGTGCCAGCAGTTTAGCTCTCCGGGTCGGGGAGCTGTTTTTT.